This TCR beta chain was captured by sequencing in a study of cytomegalovirus exposure and HLA in healthy donors. With 60 Vbeta and 13 Jbeta primers, the PCR was carried out. Assay: immunoSEQ multiplex PCR; the TCRdb copy retains only in-frame clones and omits some. The data contain nearly 110,000 clones, roughly four fifths of them singletons. The germline V and J ends were trimmed by 0 bases and 6 bases, with 18 bases remaining between them. There are 16 residues in the CDR3. CDR1 is LGHNA, CDR2 YSLEER, per germline. Study results and caveats: Three CMV-associated chains were confirmed in vitro to be specific for CMV antigens. Other equally common chains were less clonally expanded than HLA-associated TCR beta chains, a later analysis showed. One cluster of highly shared sequence variants probably arose as a sequencing artifact. In a later analysis, HLA-C alleles had the fewest associated TCRs, DRB1 alleles the most.

As to this clone: Its antigen is still unknown.

The chain uses TRBV4-3 and TRBJ2-7, with D possibly TRBD2 on 5 matching bases. The specimen was PBMCs. This clonotype was sampled from a woman aged 45-59 years in good health and CMV-seropositive. The CDR3: CASSQDSTAGGGEQYF. The CDR3 nucleotides read TGCGCCAGCAGCCAAGATTCGACGGCAGGAGGAGGCGAGCAGTACTTC.